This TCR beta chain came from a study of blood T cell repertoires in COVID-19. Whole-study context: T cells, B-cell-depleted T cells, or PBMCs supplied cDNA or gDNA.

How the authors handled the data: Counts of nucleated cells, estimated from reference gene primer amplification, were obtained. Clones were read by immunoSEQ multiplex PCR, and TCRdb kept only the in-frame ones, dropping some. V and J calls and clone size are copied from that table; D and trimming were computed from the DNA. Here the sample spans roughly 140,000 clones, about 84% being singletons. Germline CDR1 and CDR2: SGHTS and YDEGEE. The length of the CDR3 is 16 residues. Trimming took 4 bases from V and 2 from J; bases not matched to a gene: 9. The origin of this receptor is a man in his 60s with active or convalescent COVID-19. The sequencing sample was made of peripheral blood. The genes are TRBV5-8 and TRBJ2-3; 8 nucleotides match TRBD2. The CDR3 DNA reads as TGTGCCAGCAGCGTATACCGACTAGCGATCACAGATACGCAGTATTTT. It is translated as CASSVYRLAITDTQYF.